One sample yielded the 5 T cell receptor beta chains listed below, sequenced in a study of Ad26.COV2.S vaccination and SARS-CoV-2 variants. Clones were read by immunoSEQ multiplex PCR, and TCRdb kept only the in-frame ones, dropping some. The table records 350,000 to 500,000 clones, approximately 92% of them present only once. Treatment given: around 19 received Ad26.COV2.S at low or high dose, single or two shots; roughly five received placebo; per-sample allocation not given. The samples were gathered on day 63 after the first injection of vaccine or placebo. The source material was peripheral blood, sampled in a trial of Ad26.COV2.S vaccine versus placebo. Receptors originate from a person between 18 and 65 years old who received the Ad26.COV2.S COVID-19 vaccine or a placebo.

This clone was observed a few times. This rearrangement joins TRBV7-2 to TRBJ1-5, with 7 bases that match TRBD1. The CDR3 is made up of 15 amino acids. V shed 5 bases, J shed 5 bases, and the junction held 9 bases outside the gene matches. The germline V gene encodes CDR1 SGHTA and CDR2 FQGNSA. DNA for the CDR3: TGTGCCAGCAGCCAAGGGGGGACAGTACATCAGCCCCAGCATTTT. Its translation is CASSQGGTVHQPQHF. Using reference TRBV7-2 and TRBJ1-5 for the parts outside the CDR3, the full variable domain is GAGVSQSPSNKVTEKGKDVELRCDPISGHTALYWYRQSLGQGLEFLIYFQGNSAPDKSGLPSDRFSAERTGGSVSTLTIQRTQQEDSAVYLCASSQGGTVHQPQHFGDGTRLSIL.

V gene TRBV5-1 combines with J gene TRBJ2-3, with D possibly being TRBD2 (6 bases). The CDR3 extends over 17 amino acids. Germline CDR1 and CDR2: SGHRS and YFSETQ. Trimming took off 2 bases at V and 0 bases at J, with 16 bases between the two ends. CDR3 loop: CASSFGVAGSSTDTQYF. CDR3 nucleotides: TGCGCCAGCAGCTTCGGTGTGGCGGGGTCTAGCACAGATACGCAGTATTTT.

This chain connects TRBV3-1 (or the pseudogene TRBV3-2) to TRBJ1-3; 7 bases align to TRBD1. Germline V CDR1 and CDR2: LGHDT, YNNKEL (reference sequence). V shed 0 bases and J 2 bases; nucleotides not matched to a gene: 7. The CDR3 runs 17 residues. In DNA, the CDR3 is TGTGCCAGCAGCCAAGATCTAGTAGGGACAGCTGGAAACACCATATATTTT. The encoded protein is CASSQDLVGTAGNTIYF.

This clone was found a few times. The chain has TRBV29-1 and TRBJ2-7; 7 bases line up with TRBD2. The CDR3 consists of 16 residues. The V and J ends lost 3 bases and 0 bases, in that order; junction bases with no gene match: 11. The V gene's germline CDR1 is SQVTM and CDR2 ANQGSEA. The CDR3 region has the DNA TGCAGCGTTGACGCCCTAGCGGATCAACACTCCTACGAGCAGTACGTC. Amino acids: CSVDALADQHSYEQYV.

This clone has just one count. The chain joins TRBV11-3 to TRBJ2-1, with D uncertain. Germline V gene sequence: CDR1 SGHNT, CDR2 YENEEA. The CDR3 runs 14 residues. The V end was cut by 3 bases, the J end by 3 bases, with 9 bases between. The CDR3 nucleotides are TGTGCCAGCAGCTTGAAGAAGTACTACAATGAGCAGTTCTTC. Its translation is CASSLKKYYNEQFF. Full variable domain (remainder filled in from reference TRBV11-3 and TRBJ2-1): EAGVVQSPRYKIIEKKQPVAFWCNPISGHNTLYWYLQNLGQGPELLIRYENEEAVDDSQLPKDRFSAERLKGVDSTLKIQPAELGDSAVYLCASSLKKYYNEQFFGPGTRLTVL.